The clone carrying this T cell receptor beta chain appeared a few times. TCRdb's copy holds only in-frame clones and misses some; the assay was immunoSEQ multiplex PCR. The table includes under 85,000 clones, roughly nine tenths detected once. J gave up 1 base and V 4 bases, and 5 bases lay outside the gene matches. Germline V CDR1 and CDR2: SGHRS, YFSETQ. CDR3 length: 15 amino acids. The sample comes from a study of blood T cell repertoires in COVID-19. The V gene is TRBV5-1, the J gene TRBJ1-3; 7 nucleotides match TRBD1. Input material: peripheral blood. The receptor comes from an elderly man in a cohort sampled during active COVID-19. The CDR3 sequence: CASSAQQGSGNTIYF. CDR3 sequence (DNA): TGCGCCAGCAGCGCACAACAGGGGTCTGGAAACACCATATATTTT.